This entry concerns a single T cell receptor beta chain. From germline, CDR1 is WSHSY and CDR2 SAAADI. This CDR3 region has 14 residues. J was trimmed by 4 bases and V by 6 bases; bases with no gene match: 4. This record belongs to a study of OX40 agonist ivuxolimab in advanced cancers. Produced via immunoSEQ multiplex PCR; TCRdb's table is partial and in-frame only. The sample gives about 79,000 clones, 88% of which show up once; less than 5% is in the top ten. The chain has TRBV10-2 and TRBJ1-3, with 9 bases identical to TRBD1. Specimen: CD4+ or CD8+ T cells sorted from blood, collected in a trial of the OX40 agonist ivuxolimab. The receptor was isolated from an adult with an advanced solid tumor such as melanoma, head and neck, liver or kidney cancer. CDR3 bases: TGCGCCAGCAGGCCGGGACAGGGAGGAAACACCATATATTTT. Amino acids: CASRPGQGGNTIYF.